Below are 14 T cell receptor beta chains sequenced from a single sample in a study of T cells in Graves' hyperthyroidism and ophthalmopathy (dated by TCRdb to 2018 to 2020). The library was prepared using multiplex PCR. The instrument given in TCRdb is Illumina HiSeq 2000. The TCR beta CDR3 regions were amplified from RNA transcripts. The first round of RT-PCR for the TCR CDR3 was performed with the HTBI primer set and the Qiagen OneStep RT-PCR kit. TCRdb reprocessing: public reads trimmed at Q25 with fastp, clones called with MiXCR, in-frame beta chains kept. Rows matching on CDR3 protein sequence are summarized as one entry with the most common DNA and genes. This sample gives 400,000 to 550,000 distinct CDR3 sequences in total; approximately 15% of them show up just once. Clones ranked in the top ten supply about a sixth of the sample. What was sequenced was blood. The receptor set was obtained from a woman between 18 and 30 years old with Graves' hyperthyroidism.

This clonotype was detected a few times. The J gene is TRBJ1-4, the V gene TRBV19, with D tentatively TRBD1 (6 bases). CDR1 LNHDA and CDR2 SQIVND come from the germline V gene (reference sequence). The V end was cut by 9 bases, the J end by 10 bases, with 36 bases between. The CDR3 totals 19 residues. The CDR3 DNA sequence: TGTGCCAGCGGACGCGATGGGACACCGAAATTCGTCTCACGCGGAAAACTGTTTTTT. Its protein product is CASGRDGTPKFVSRGKLFF.

As for this clonotype: One end of the junction is discordant with germline, which a read error may explain. This chain uses TRBV7-7 with TRBJ2-7; D ambiguous. This CDR3 is built from 14 residues. The V gene's germline CDR1 is SSHAT and CDR2 FNYEAQ (reference sequence). The CDR3 region has the DNA TGTGCTAGCAGCTTAGGAGAGTGGTCCTACGAGCAGTACTTC. As protein: CASSLGEWSYEQYF.

In this sample, this clonotype turned up a few times. The gene calls are TRBV7-6 and TRBJ2-2; D might be TRBD2 (6 bases). CDR3 size: 16 residues. Germline V gene data show CDR1 as SGHVS and CDR2 as FNYEAQ. Trimming left V 3 bases short and J 0 bases short, with 11 bases between. The CDR3 DNA reads as TGTGCCAGCAGCTTTACCGCGGGACCGAACACCGGGGAGCTGTTTTTT. Translating gives CASSFTAGPNTGELFF.

This clonotype was observed once. This chain joins TRBV27 and TRBJ2-5; no reliable D call. The CDR3 has 15 residues. The V gene lost 4 bases and the J gene lost 5 bases, with 17 bases spanning the gap. CDR1 and CDR2 from the germline V gene are MNHEY and SMNVEV (reference sequence). CDR3 DNA sequence: TGTGCCAGCAGTTCGTCTTTGGGCCCCGGGGAGACCCAGTACTTC. Protein sequence: CASSSSLGPGETQYF.

This clonotype appeared many times. This chain connects TRBV28 to TRBJ2-3; 12 bases fit TRBD2. Germline V lookup: CDR1 MDHEN, CDR2 SYDVKM. V dropped 4 bases and J dropped 4; count of bases not matched to a gene: 3. The CDR3 covers 15 residues. The CDR3 loop is CASSSSGRDADTQYF. CDR3 bases: TGTGCCAGCAGTTCTAGCGGGAGGGATGCAGATACGCAGTATTTT.

This clonotype was seen ten or more times. J is TRBJ1-1 and V is TRBV2, with a tentative D call TRBD1 (5 bases). Trimming pared 3 bases from V and 6 bases from J, leaving 8 bases between. This CDR3 spans 12 amino acids. Per germline, CDR1 SNHLY and CDR2 FYNNEI. The CDR3 DNA sequence: TGTGCCAGCAGTGAGGACATCCCTGAAGCTTTCTTT. Its protein product is CASSEDIPEAFF.

Ten or more counts support this clonotype. The J gene is TRBJ1-2, the V gene TRBV5-1, with a tentative D call TRBD1 (6 bases). Per the germline V gene, CDR1 is SGHRS and CDR2 is YFSETQ. The CDR3 consists of 15 residues. Trimming took 6 bases from V and 3 from J, leaving 18 bases between them. Here the CDR3 reads CASTESYRADYGYTF. Here the CDR3 DNA reads TGCGCCAGCACCGAGTCCTACAGGGCTGACTATGGCTACACCTTC.

This clonotype occurred a few times. The chain recombines TRBV6-2 or TRBV6-3 with TRBJ2-1, with a possible D match to TRBD1 (5 bases). The CDR3 covers 12 residues. Germline values: CDR1 MNHEY, CDR2 SVGEGT. V shed 2 bases and J shed 15 bases, with 14 bases lying between them. The CDR3 loop is CASSYGAEVGFF. CDR3 sequence (DNA): TGTGCCAGCAGTTACGGGGCCGAGGTGGGGTTCTTC.

This clonotype was seen ten or more times. The chain combines TRBV24-1 with TRBJ2-1; 8 bases match TRBD1. This CDR3 has 16 residues. With 0 bases clipped from V and 5 bases from J, the junction kept 5 bases outside the gene matches. The V gene's germline CDR1 is KGHDR and CDR2 SFDVKD. DNA of the CDR3: TGTGCCACCAGTGATTTGGGACAGGGATCGGACAATGAGCAGTTCTTC. It translates to CATSDLGQGSDNEQFF.

This clonotype was detected many times. The genes are TRBV3-1 and TRBJ1-1, with unresolved D. Germline CDR1 LGHDT, CDR2 YNNKEL (reference sequence). Trimming left V 3 bases short and J 7 bases short, with 15 bases between. The length of the CDR3 is 14 residues. The CDR3 bases are TGTGCCAGCAGCCAGATCCTCCCCTTTGGTGAAGCTTTCTTT. Protein sequence: CASSQILPFGEAFF.

The chain employs TRBV7-9 and TRBJ2-2; D perhaps matches TRBD1 (8 bases). The CDR3 covers 15 residues. From germline, CDR1 is SEHNR and CDR2 FQNEAQ (reference sequence). The V and J ends lost 11 bases and 5 bases respectively, with 21 bases between them. CDR3 protein: CAGGAGTGWTGELFF. The CDR3 region has the DNA TGTGCCGGGGGGGCCGGGACAGGTTGGACCGGGGAGCTGTTTTTT.

The table lists this clonotype with a few counts. The V gene is TRBV20-1, the J gene TRBJ2-1, with D perhaps given as TRBD1 or TRBD2 (5 bases each). The CDR3 is 15 residues long. Germline CDR1 is DFQATT and CDR2 is SNEGSKA (reference sequence). V gave up 3 bases and J gave up 0 bases, with 12 bases separating them. The CDR3 DNA is TGCAGTGCTAGGGGGGATCTCCTCTCCTACAATGAGCAGTTCTTC. It translates to CSARGDLLSYNEQFF.

In its sample, this clonotype was seen many times. The chain recombines TRBV30 with TRBJ2-1; TRBD2 matches at 12 bases. The germline CDR1 and CDR2 sequences are GTSNPN and SVGIG (reference sequence). Trimming at V came to 1 base and at J to 2 bases, leaving 0 bases not matched to a gene. This CDR3 has 15 residues. DNA of the CDR3: TGTGCCTGGAGTGGGACTAGCGGGACCTACAATGAGCAGTTCTTC. It is translated as CAWSGTSGTYNEQFF.

The chain recombines TRBV4-1 with TRBJ2-7, with TRBD1 matching over 9 bases. This CDR3 spans 16 amino acids. J was trimmed by 3 bases and V by 0 bases; bases with no gene match: 6. Germline values: CDR1 MGHRA, CDR2 YSYEKL. The DNA for the CDR3 is TGCGCCAGCAGCCAAGATCCCGGGACAGGGATCTACGAGCAGTACTTC. It codes for CASSQDPGTGIYEQYF.